The rows below give T cell receptor beta chains drawn from one sample of a study of CD8 T cells in Susac syndrome. TCRdb fed the immunoSEQ multiplex PCR reads into MiXCR, producing one record per CDR3 protein. Of some 200,000 distinct CDR3 sequences listed, more than 85% are singletons. Specimen: CD8+ T cells from PBMCs. These receptors all stem from a human donor with Susac syndrome. CDR3s include the opening cysteine and the closing phenylalanine or tryptophan. The D gene is left open where the match is weak. Clone sizes are given selectively: once, few, many, or a class where the clone is expanded.

v_gene	d_gene	abundance	j_gene	CDR3aa	CDR3nt
TRBV4-1	-	-	TRBJ2-7	CASSLGGEHYEQYF	TGCGCCAGCAGCCTAGGGGGTGAGCACTACGAGCAGTACTTC
TRBV13	-	-	TRBJ2-3	CASSLPGGTTDTQYF	TGTGCCAGCAGCTTACCTGGCGGGACCACAGATACGCAGTATTTT
TRBV15	TRBD2	once	TRBJ2-5	CATSRTSGPVKYQETQYF	TGTGCCACCAGCAGGACTAGCGGGCCTGTAAAGTACCAAGAGACCCAGTACTTC
TRBV12-3/TRBV12-4	-	-	TRBJ2-7	CASSLGSTSSYEQYF	TGTGCCAGCAGTTTAGGCAGTACGAGCTCCTACGAGCAGTACTTC
TRBV9	TRBD2	-	TRBJ2-1	CASSVGGSKNEQFF	TGTGCCAGCAGCGTAGGCGGGAGTAAGAATGAGCAGTTCTTC
TRBV25-1	TRBD2	-	TRBJ2-5	CASSVMPGLAYQETQYF	TGTGCCAGCAGTGTGATGCCGGGACTAGCGTACCAAGAGACCCAGTACTTC
TRBV7-9	TRBD2	-	TRBJ2-5	CASSFPLAGGPETQYF	TGTGCCAGCAGCTTTCCTCTAGCGGGGGGGCCAGAGACCCAGTACTTC
TRBV7-9	-	-	TRBJ2-1	CASRDYNEQFF	TGTGCCAGTCGGGACTACAATGAGCAGTTCTTC
TRBV7-9	TRBD2	-	TRBJ2-3	CASSVGLAGRSSTDTQYF	TGTGCCAGCAGCGTCGGACTAGCGGGGAGATCTAGCACAGATACGCAGTATTTT
TRBV15	TRBD2	-	TRBJ2-2	CATSSDIRTSGRGVIRELFF	TGTGCCACCAGCAGTGATATCCGGACTAGCGGGAGAGGAGTTATCAGGGAGCTGTTTTTT
TRBV4-1	TRBD1	-	TRBJ1-2	CASSHLRTGPHADYGYTF	TGCGCCAGCAGCCATCTCAGGACAGGGCCTCACGCCGATTATGGCTACACCTTC
TRBV13	-	-	TRBJ2-3	CASSRVTSTDTQYF	TGTGCCAGCAGCCGTGTGACTAGCACAGATACGCAGTATTTT
TRBV9	-	-	TRBJ2-3	CASSVASTDTQYF	TGTGCCAGCAGCGTAGCTAGCACAGATACGCAGTATTTT
TRBV30	-	-	TRBJ1-6	CAWSVLSGAGYNSPLHF	TGTGCCTGGAGTGTACTATCAGGGGCCGGCTATAATTCACCCCTCCACTTT
TRBV29-1	TRBD1	-	TRBJ1-3	CSVAQGSTGNTIYF	TGCAGCGTTGCACAGGGGAGTACTGGAAACACCATATATTTT
TRBV2	TRBD1	-	TRBJ1-4	CASRNRGPNEKLFF	TGTGCCAGCAGGAACAGGGGGCCTAATGAAAAACTGTTTTTT
TRBV24-1	-	once	TRBJ2-3	CATRGGMFTDTQYF	TGTGCCACCAGAGGCGGCATGTTCACAGATACGCAGTATTTT
TRBV20-1	TRBD2	once	TRBJ2-5	CSARVWASGIAGETQYF	TGCAGTGCTAGAGTCTGGGCTAGCGGGATAGCGGGAGAGACCCAGTACTTC
TRBV5-1	-	-	TRBJ1-1	CASSFIGRMNTEAFF	TGCGCCAGCAGCTTTATTGGACGGATGAACACTGAAGCTTTCTTT
TRBV5-1	-	-	TRBJ2-3	CASSLDGSDTQYF	TGCGCCAGCAGCTTGGACGGGTCAGATACGCAGTATTTT
TRBV11-2	TRBD1	-	TRBJ2-3	CASSSGQSGTDTQYF	TGTGCCAGCAGCTCGGGACAGTCGGGCACAGATACGCAGTATTTT
TRBV9	-	-	TRBJ1-4	CASSPAVTNEKLFF	TGTGCCAGCAGCCCCGCGGTCACTAATGAAAAACTGTTTTTT
TRBV20-1	TRBD1	once	TRBJ2-7	CSTRSGTGGSEQYF	TGCAGTACACGTTCCGGGACAGGGGGTTCCGAGCAGTACTTC
TRBV20-1	TRBD2	-	TRBJ2-7	CSAFRAGGLHEQYF	TGCAGTGCCTTCCGAGCGGGGGGGCTCCACGAGCAGTACTTC
TRBV20-1	-	once	TRBJ1-4	CSASGRGKLFF	TGCAGTGCTAGTGGGAGGGGTAAACTGTTTTTT
TRBV7-9	-	-	TRBJ2-1	CASSLGRHSSQFF	TGTGCCAGCAGCTTAGGTCGCCACAGTTCTCAGTTCTTC
TRBV9	-	-	TRBJ2-1	CASSSQYNEQFF	TGTGCCAGCAGCTCTCAGTACAATGAGCAGTTCTTC
TRBV4-2	-	-	TRBJ2-1	CASSQGRGVGNNEQFF	TGTGCCAGCAGCCAAGGCCGAGGTGTAGGGAACAATGAGCAGTTCTTC
TRBV20-1	TRBD2	-	TRBJ2-7	CSARTGTSSYEQYF	TGCAGTGCTAGAACCGGGACTAGCTCCTACGAGCAGTACTTC
TRBV20-1	TRBD2	-	TRBJ2-5	CSASVFPSGGTQYF	TGCAGTGCTAGCGTTTTCCCTAGCGGGGGGACCCAGTACTTC
TRBV7-8	TRBD2	-	TRBJ2-7	CASSFGTSGIYEQYF	TGTGCCAGCAGCTTCGGGACTAGCGGGATCTACGAGCAGTACTTC
TRBV4-2	-	-	TRBJ1-2	CASSQDQQQVYGYTF	TGTGCCAGCAGCCAAGATCAGCAACAGGTTTATGGCTACACCTTC
TRBV9	-	-	TRBJ2-7	CASSVDETGYEQYF	TGTGCCAGCAGCGTAGACGAGACAGGCTACGAGCAGTACTTC
TRBV30	-	once	TRBJ1-6	CAWTPQGNSPLHF	TGTGCCTGGACTCCCCAGGGTAATTCACCCCTCCACTTT
TRBV27	-	-	TRBJ1-4	CASSLIGGDEKLFF	TGTGCCAGCAGTTTAATAGGGGGAGACGAAAAACTGTTTTTT
TRBV9	-	-	TRBJ2-3	CASSVEGPSSDTQYF	TGTGCCAGCAGCGTAGAGGGACCCTCGTCGGATACGCAGTATTTT
TRBV7-9	-	-	TRBJ1-3	CASSLLPGTGNTIYF	TGTGCCAGCAGCCTACTTCCGGGTACTGGAAACACCATATATTTT
TRBV27	-	-	TRBJ2-5	CASSFGFGDQETQYF	TGTGCCAGCAGTTTTGGATTCGGGGATCAAGAGACCCAGTACTTC
TRBV4-2	TRBD1	-	TRBJ2-7	CASSQDPGQGDEQYF	TGTGCCAGCAGCCAAGACCCGGGACAGGGGGACGAGCAGTACTTC
TRBV7-9	-	-	TRBJ2-1	CASSFRTPFSSYNEQFF	TGTGCCAGCAGCTTCAGAACACCGTTCAGCTCCTACAATGAGCAGTTCTTC
TRBV5-1	-	-	TRBJ1-2	CASSLASGQNGYTF	TGCGCCAGCAGCTTGGCCAGCGGACAGAATGGCTACACCTTC
TRBV12-3/TRBV12-4	-	-	TRBJ2-5	CASSPDSSQETQYF	TGTGCCAGCAGTCCCGACAGCAGCCAAGAGACCCAGTACTTC
TRBV28	-	-	TRBJ2-1	CASSLEPGAYNEQFF	TGTGCCAGCAGCCTGGAGCCAGGGGCTTACAATGAGCAGTTCTTC
TRBV15	-	-	TRBJ1-2	CATSNRATPSFGYTF	TGTGCCACCAGCAATCGGGCCACACCGTCCTTTGGCTACACCTTC
TRBV24-1	TRBD2	-	TRBJ2-1	CATSEWTSGGDNEQFF	TGTGCCACCAGTGAGTGGACTAGCGGAGGTGACAATGAGCAGTTCTTC
TRBV7-9	-	-	TRBJ1-5	CASSPWGNQPQHF	TGTGCCAGCAGCCCGTGGGGAAATCAGCCCCAGCATTTT
TRBV7-9	TRBD1	-	TRBJ2-7	CASSSTGWDPYEQYF	TGTGCCAGCAGCTCGACAGGGTGGGACCCCTACGAGCAGTACTTC
TRBV5-4	TRBD2	-	TRBJ2-5	CGWTSREETQYF	TGTGGATGGACTAGCAGGGAAGAGACCCAGTACTTC
TRBV5-6	TRBD2	-	TRBJ2-1	CASRDLAGGYPWQFF	TGTGCCAGCAGAGATCTAGCGGGGGGTTACCCATGGCAGTTCTTC
TRBV13	-	-	TRBJ1-3	CASSLVDADSGNTIYF	TGTGCCAGCAGCTTAGTGGACGCCGACTCTGGAAACACCATATATTTT
TRBV11-2	-	-	TRBJ1-1	CASSLDWSSTEAFF	TGTGCCAGCAGCTTAGATTGGAGTTCGACTGAAGCTTTCTTT
TRBV4-2	TRBD2	-	TRBJ2-7	CASSQEVSSGSRGRSYEQYF	TGTGCCAGCAGCCAAGAAGTATCGAGCGGGAGCCGAGGGAGATCCTACGAGCAGTACTTC
TRBV30	TRBD1	-	TRBJ1-2	CAWSLGTDYGYTF	TGTGCCTGGAGCCTCGGGACAGACTATGGCTACACCTTC
TRBV14	-	once	TRBJ2-3	CASSQVPLDTQYF	TGTGCCAGCAGCCAAGTGCCGCTCGATACGCAGTATTTT
TRBV5-4	-	-	TRBJ2-1	CASSLGRGTNEQFF	TGTGCCAGCAGCCTCGGGCGAGGTACGAATGAGCAGTTCTTC
TRBV2	-	-	TRBJ1-1	CASIGPRAEAFF	TGTGCCAGCATTGGCCCCAGGGCTGAAGCTTTCTTT
TRBV9	TRBD2	-	TRBJ2-2	CASSVGLAGATGELFF	TGTGCCAGCAGCGTAGGACTAGCGGGGGCCACCGGGGAGCTGTTTTTT